One sample yielded the 21 T cell receptor beta chains listed below, sequenced in a study of spatial heterogeneity in lung cancer. Via MiXCR, TCRdb re-called the 5' RACE reads, giving one row per CDR3 protein. Of 30,000 to 45,000 distinct CDR3 sequences in the sample, roughly 8% were seen once. Time point noted: sample taken at primary tumor resection. Sequences were derived from PBMCs, sampled at surgery. The origin of the receptors is a male donor with early-stage non-small cell lung cancer.

This clonotype was seen only once. The V gene is TRBV3-1, the J gene TRBJ2-3; TRBD2 agrees at 12 bases. CDR1 LGHDT and CDR2 YNNKEL come from the germline V gene (reference sequence). Losses at the gene ends were 5 bases for V and 2 bases for J; bases not matched to a gene: 2. There are 15 residues in the CDR3. CDR3 amino acids: CASSGTSGPTDTQYF. The CDR3 DNA reads TGTGCCAGCAGCGGGACTAGCGGGCCCACAGATACGCAGTATTTT.

V gene TRBV25-1 combines with J gene TRBJ2-7, with 7 nucleotides matching TRBD1. The germline CDR1 and CDR2 sequences are MGHDK and SYGVNS. Losses at the gene ends were 3 bases for V and 3 bases for J; bases not matched to a gene: 5. This CDR3 spans 14 amino acids. The CDR3 reads CASSESAGGYEQYF. The CDR3 DNA follows: TGTGCCAGCAGTGAGTCGGCAGGGGGCTACGAGCAGTACTTC.

This chain joins TRBV5-1 and TRBJ2-6; 7 nucleotides line up with TRBD1. Germline-derived CDR1 and CDR2 are SGHRS and YFSETQ. J lost 0 bases, V lost 4 bases, and 10 bases had no gene match. CDR3 length equals 18 residues. The CDR3 is CASSPPRQGPSGANVLTF. The CDR3 DNA reads as TGCGCCAGCAGCCCCCCCCGACAGGGCCCCTCTGGGGCCAACGTCCTGACTTTC. Looking up the rest from reference TRBV5-1 and TRBJ2-6 gives the full variable domain: KAGVTQTPRYLIKTRGQQVTLSCSPISGHRSVSWYQQTPGQGLQFLFEYFSETQRNKGNFPGRFSGRQFSNSRSEMNVSTLELGDSALYLCASSPPRQGPSGANVLTFGAGSRLTVL.

Many counts were recorded for this clonotype. This chain links TRBV7-2 with TRBJ1-5; 7 bases are shared with TRBD1. Germline V gene data show CDR1 as SGHTA and CDR2 as FQGNSA. V was clipped by 5 bases and J by 2 bases; unmatched bases: 9. The CDR3 extends over 16 amino acids. The CDR3 DNA sequence: TGTGCCAGCAGCCTCACAGGGGCCGGGGGCAATCAGCCCCAGCATTTT. This encodes CASSLTGAGGNQPQHF.

Many counts were recorded for this clonotype. V gene TRBV7-9 combines with J gene TRBJ2-3; 9 bases are shared with TRBD2. Germline CDR1 and CDR2: SEHNR and FQNEAQ (reference sequence). The CDR3 is made up of 15 amino acids. With V trimmed by 11 bases and J by 0 bases, 9 bases remained unmatched. The CDR3 loop reads CAGEVAGVSTDTQYF. The CDR3 region has the DNA TGTGCCGGAGAAGTAGCGGGGGTCAGCACAGATACGCAGTATTTT.

This clonotype came up a few times. CDR3 sequence reads: CASSQDFAGGYNEQFF. CDR3 DNA sequence: TGCGCCAGCAGCCAAGATTTTGCGGGGGGATACAATGAGCAGTTCTTC. The chain employs TRBV4-3 and TRBJ2-1, with TRBD2 matching over 8 bases. The J segment lost 4 bases and the V segment lost 0 bases, leaving 5 bases of the junction unmatched. Germline-derived CDR1 and CDR2 are LGHNA and YSLEER. This CDR3 is 16 amino acids long.

This clonotype has just a few counts. The V gene is TRBV12-3 or TRBV12-4, the J gene TRBJ1-1, with D unresolved. The CDR3 is made up of 13 amino acids. Trimming removed 7 bases from V and 4 bases from J, with 13 bases in between. CDR3 bases: TGTGCCAGCATTAAACCCGAGGGCACTGAAGCTTTCTTT. Residues: CASIKPEGTEAFF.

This clonotype came up many times. The chain carries TRBV12-3 or TRBV12-4 and TRBJ1-2; D not resolved. V was clipped by 5 bases and J by 1 base, with 8 bases between them. The CDR3 consists of 13 residues. CDR3 sequence reads: CASSTTVNYGYTF. The CDR3 nucleotides are TGTGCCAGCAGTACAACAGTTAACTATGGCTACACCTTC.

This clonotype was detected many times. The chain links TRBV20-1 to TRBJ2-1, with 11 nucleotides matching TRBD2. The V gene end was trimmed by 0 bases and the J gene end by 8 bases; junction bases not matched to a gene: 15. This CDR3 comprises 18 residues. From germline, CDR1 is DFQATT and CDR2 SNEGSKA (reference sequence). CDR3 residues: CSARDKGLAAISEHEQFF. As DNA, the CDR3 is TGCAGTGCTAGAGATAAGGGACTAGCGGCTATTTCTGAACATGAGCAGTTCTTC.

The chain carries TRBV5-8 and TRBJ2-2; 10 nucleotides match TRBD2. V shed 1 base, J shed 6 bases, and the junction held 9 bases outside the gene matches. There are 17 residues in the CDR3. From germline, CDR1 is SGHTS and CDR2 YDEGEE. The CDR3 sequence is CASSLRLAGAGAGELFF. The CDR3, as DNA: TGTGCCAGCAGCTTGCGTCTAGCGGGAGCTGGCGCCGGGGAGCTGTTTTTT.

This clonotype was counted many times. The chain recombines TRBV28 with TRBJ2-3, with D hard to call. V lost 3 bases, J lost 2 bases, and 6 bases lay in between. CDR3 length: 13 residues. Germline V gene data show CDR1 as MDHEN and CDR2 as SYDVKM. CDR3 bases: TGTGCCAGCAGTTTCGGTTCCACAGATACGCAGTATTTT. Its translation is CASSFGSTDTQYF. Looking up the rest from reference TRBV28 and TRBJ2-3 gives the full variable domain: DVKVTQSSRYLVKRTGEKVFLECVQDMDHENMFWYRQDPGLGLRLIYFSYDVKMKEKGDIPEGYSVSREKKERFSLILESASTNQTSMYLCASSFGSTDTQYFGPGTRLTVL.

J is TRBJ2-7 and V is TRBV19, with unresolved D. Germline values: CDR1 LNHDA, CDR2 SQIVND (reference sequence). The length of the CDR3 is 13 residues. The V end lost 3 bases, the J end lost 3 bases, and 9 bases lay between the germline ends. The CDR3 sequence: CASSISDGYEQYV. The CDR3 nucleotides are TGTGCCAGTAGTATTTCGGACGGCTACGAGCAGTACGTC.

This clonotype was detected ten times or more. This chain joins TRBV19 and TRBJ1-5; no clear D. The CDR3 extends over 15 amino acids. Trimming removed 6 bases at V and 2 bases at J, with 14 bases between. Germline V lookup: CDR1 LNHDA, CDR2 SQIVND (reference sequence). DNA for the CDR3: TGTGCCAGTAGGTTACTTCCGTGGGGCAATCAGCCCCAGCATTTT. Residues: CASRLLPWGNQPQHF.

This clonotype has a count of ten or more. The V and J genes are TRBV5-1 and TRBJ2-2; the D is unclear. Germline lookup yields CDR1 SGHRS and CDR2 YFSETQ. Trimming shortened V by 1 base and J by 1 base, and 8 bases separated the two germline ends. This CDR3 has 15 residues. The CDR3 reads CASSLTWGNTGELFF. For the CDR3, the DNA is TGCGCCAGCAGCTTGACCTGGGGGAACACCGGGGAGCTGTTTTTT.

In this sample, this clonotype turned up many times. The V gene is TRBV4-1, the J gene TRBJ2-7; possible D gene TRBD1, 6 bases. Germline V gene lookup returns CDR1 MGHRA and CDR2 YSYEKL. V shed 1 base and J shed 5 bases, with 18 bases lying between them. The CDR3 has 16 residues. CDR3 bases: TGCGCCAGCAGCCAAGGTAGGGACACCATTTTTGACGAGCAGTACGTC. Its translation is CASSQGRDTIFDEQYV.

This clonotype was seen more than once but under ten times. The chain has TRBV20-1 and TRBJ2-7; 11 nucleotides match TRBD2. J was trimmed by 5 bases and V by 0 bases; bases with no gene match: 15. The CDR3 length is 18 residues. Germline V CDR1 and CDR2: DFQATT, SNEGSKA (reference sequence). CDR3 in DNA: TGCAGTGCTAGAGATGTCCGGTATCTAGCGGGAGGAGGCCACGAGCAGTACGTC. Encoded protein: CSARDVRYLAGGGHEQYV.

The chain joins TRBV30 to TRBJ2-5; no reliable D call. The CDR3 is 13 residues long. Germline CDR1 reads GTSNPN; CDR2 reads SVGIG (reference sequence). V lost 4 bases to trimming and J lost 6 bases, with 15 bases between them. The CDR3 region has the DNA TGTGCCTGGATGATCCCGGGCCCGAAGACCCAGTACTTC. It yields the protein CAWMIPGPKTQYF. The whole variable domain, remainder taken from reference TRBV30 and TRBJ2-5, is SQTIHQWPATLVQPVGSPLSLECTVEGTSNPNLYWYRQAAGRGLQLLFYSVGIGQISSEVPQNLSASRPQDRQFILSSKKLLLSDSGFYLCAWMIPGPKTQYFGPGTRLLVL.

By share, this clonotype ranks as medium-sized. This chain joins TRBV4-2 and TRBJ2-6; D call uncertain. This CDR3 comprises 16 residues. V lost 0 bases and J lost 0, with 6 bases in between. Germline V CDR1 and CDR2: LGHNA, YNFKEQ. The chain's CDR3 is CASSQESGSGANVLTF. In DNA form, the CDR3 reads TGTGCCAGCAGCCAAGAATCGGGCTCTGGGGCCAACGTCCTGACTTTC.

The gene calls are TRBV30 and TRBJ1-2; 7 bases fit TRBD1. The CDR3 extends over 13 amino acids. Germline V gene data show CDR1 as GTSNPN and CDR2 as SVGIG (reference sequence). V lost 0 bases, J lost 8 bases, and 6 bases stayed unmatched. The CDR3 loop is CAWSVLTGAGYTF. The CDR3 nucleotides are TGTGCCTGGAGTGTACTCACAGGGGCCGGCTACACCTTC.

This clonotype has a count of ten or more. The rearrangement links TRBV7-6 to TRBJ1-1, with 9 bases aligning to TRBD1. Germline V gene data show CDR1 as SGHVS and CDR2 as FNYEAQ. J was trimmed by 4 bases and V by 5 bases; bases with no gene match: 8. The CDR3 consists of 15 residues. The CDR3: CASSPSDRGSTEAFF. In DNA form, the CDR3 reads TGTGCCAGCAGCCCATCGGACAGGGGAAGCACTGAAGCTTTCTTT.

This clonotype is categorized as medium-sized. The chain carries TRBV20-1 and TRBJ2-1; the D gene is possibly TRBD2 (7 bases). The CDR3 is 12 amino acids. V was shortened by 6 bases and J by 10 bases, with 16 bases between the two germline ends. Germline V CDR1 and CDR2: DFQATT, SNEGSKA (reference sequence). CDR3: CSAGGGPEEQFF. CDR3 bases: TGCAGTGCGGGAGGGGGACCTGAAGAGCAGTTCTTC.